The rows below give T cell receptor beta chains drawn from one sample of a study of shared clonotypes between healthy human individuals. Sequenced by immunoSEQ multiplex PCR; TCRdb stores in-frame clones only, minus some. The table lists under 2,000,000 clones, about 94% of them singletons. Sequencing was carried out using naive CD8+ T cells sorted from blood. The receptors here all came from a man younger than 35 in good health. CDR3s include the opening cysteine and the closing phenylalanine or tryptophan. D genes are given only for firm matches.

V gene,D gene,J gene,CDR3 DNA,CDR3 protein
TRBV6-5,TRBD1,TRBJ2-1,TGTGCCAGCAGTTATGGGACAGGGGGCGGTGAGCAGTTCTTC,CASSYGTGGGEQFF
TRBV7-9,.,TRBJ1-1,TGTGCCAGCAGCTTCGCCGGGACTGAAGCTTTCTTT,CASSFAGTEAFF
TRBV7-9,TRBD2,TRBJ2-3,TGTGCCAGCAGCCCAGTAGCGGGAGCTAGCGCAGATACGCAGTATTTT,CASSPVAGASADTQYF
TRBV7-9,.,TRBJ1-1,TGTGCCAGCAGCCCACCGTTGTCCCCTGAAGCTTTCTTT,CASSPPLSPEAFF
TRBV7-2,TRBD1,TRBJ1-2,TGTGCCAGCAGCTTATATTACGACGACAGGGCGAGATATGGCTACACCTTC,CASSLYYDDRARYGYTF
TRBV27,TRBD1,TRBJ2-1,TGTGCCAGCAGCCTGGGACAGGGTTGGGATGAGCAGTTCTTC,CASSLGQGWDEQFF
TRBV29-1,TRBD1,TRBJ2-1,TGCAGCGTCGAGGACAGGGATGTCTACAATGAGCAGTTCTTC,CSVEDRDVYNEQFF
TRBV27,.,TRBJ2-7,TGTGCCAGCAGAGCAATCGGCCCGATGGACAGCCGTTGGGAGCAGTACTTC,CASRAIGPMDSRWEQYF
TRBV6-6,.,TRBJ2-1,TGTGCCAGCAGCCCCAGCAATGAGCAGTTCTTC,CASSPSNEQFF
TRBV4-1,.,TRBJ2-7,TGCGCCAGCAGCCAAGTGGAGATCTACGAGCAGTACTTC,CASSQVEIYEQYF
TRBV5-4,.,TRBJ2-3,TGTGCCAGCAGCAACGAAAACAGCGCGGCGCATTTGTATTTT,CASSNENSAAHLYF